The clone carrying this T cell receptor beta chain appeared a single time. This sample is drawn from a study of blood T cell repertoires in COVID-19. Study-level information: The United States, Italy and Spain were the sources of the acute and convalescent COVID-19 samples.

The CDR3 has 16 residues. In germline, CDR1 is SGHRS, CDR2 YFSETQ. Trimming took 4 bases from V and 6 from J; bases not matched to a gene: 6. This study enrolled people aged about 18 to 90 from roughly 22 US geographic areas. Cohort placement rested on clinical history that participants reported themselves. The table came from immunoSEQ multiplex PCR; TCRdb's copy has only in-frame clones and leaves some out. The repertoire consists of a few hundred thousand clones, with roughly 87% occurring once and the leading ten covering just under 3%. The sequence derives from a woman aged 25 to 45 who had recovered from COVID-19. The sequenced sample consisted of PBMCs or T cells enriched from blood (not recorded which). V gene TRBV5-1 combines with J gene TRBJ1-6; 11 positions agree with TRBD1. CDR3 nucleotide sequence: TGCGCCAGCAGCCCTGAAGGACAGGGGGCTAATTCACCCCTCCACTTT. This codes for CASSPEGQGANSPLHF.